This TCR beta chain was captured in a study of shared clonotypes between healthy human individuals. Overall study context: Three men and a couple of women, aged 18 to 49, were donors.

On this clone itself: Its antigen is not known.

Study findings and constraints: Larger estimated richness was generally recorded for naive subsets relative to memory subsets.

This table comes from immunoSEQ multiplex PCR, and its TCRdb copy is limited to in-frame clones, with some not included. The repertoire includes some 790,000 clones, 72% of them detected once, and more than 1.5% sits in the top ten. The investigators split CD4+ cells into a CD45RA+ naive subset and a CD45RA-negative memory subset. V shed 1 base and J shed 6 bases, with 18 bases lying between them. The CDR3 has 16 residues. Germline CDR1 reads KGHSH; CDR2 reads LQKENI. This receptor was taken from a woman in her twenties or thirties in good health. This chain connects TRBV18 to TRBJ1-2; D gene unclear. The sequenced material came from memory CD4+ T cells sorted from blood. Subset: CD45RA-negative fraction. The CDR3 DNA follows: TGTGCCAGCTCACCACTACTCGGGAGTACTTCGGATGGCTACACCTTC. Amino acids: CASSPLLGSTSDGYTF.